This T cell receptor beta chain was documented in a study of blood T cell repertoires in COVID-19. Study context: Sample material is recorded as cDNA or gDNA derived from T cells, B-cell-depleted T cells, or PBMCs.

Profiled with immunoSEQ multiplex PCR; TCRdb holds only in-frame clones, not every one. The sample includes 380,000 or so clones, about 90% of them seen just once. The length of the CDR3 is 12 residues. Per the germline V gene, CDR1 is MDHEN and CDR2 is SYDVKM. Trimming took off 7 bases at V and 5 bases at J, with 11 bases between the two ends. V usage is TRBV28 and J usage is TRBJ1-1, with D perhaps matching TRBD1 (5 bases). The receptor comes from a man aged 30 to 45 who had recovered from COVID-19. The sample was PBMCs or T cells enriched from blood (not recorded which). Here the CDR3 DNA reads TGTGCCAGCACTGGGGGAGGTACTGAAGCTTTCTTT. Amino acids: CASTGGGTEAFF.